The text below deals with one T cell receptor beta chain. Its target is unknown. Germline V lookup: CDR1 MGHRA, CDR2 YSYEKL. Trimming removed 3 bases at V and 2 bases at J, with 7 bases between. The CDR3 consists of 14 residues. The data are from a study of blood T cells in healthy people across ages. A sample-barcoded 5' primer and a J-beta primer mix were used in a second PCR of roughly 7 to 12 cycles. TCRdb recomputed calls from the 5' RACE reads with MiXCR, one row per CDR3 protein. The top ten clones hold 7% to 9% of a sample with more than 1.4 million distinct CDR3 sequences, approximately 38% of them seen once. Study observations and caveats: Older individuals had lower TCR beta diversity per million T cells (the decline was roughly linear). Estimated diversity that came from one million T cells was considered an underestimate.

This TCR came from a woman aged 18-29 years in good health. Sequencing was carried out using blood. The chain is built from TRBV4-1 and TRBJ2-2; D gene ambiguous. CDR3 residues: CASSQADNTGELFF. CDR3 coding DNA: TGCGCCAGCAGCCAGGCAGATAACACCGGGGAGCTGTTTTTT.